This TCR beta chain was recovered during a study of metastatic and nonmetastatic thyroid tumors. Germline CDR1 reads DFQATT; CDR2 reads SNEGSKA (reference sequence). CDR3 size: 13 residues. The V segment lost 3 bases and the J segment 4 bases; nucleotides outside the gene matches: 5. Via MiXCR, TCRdb re-called the PCR reads. The profile shows approximately 16,000 clones, roughly an eighth of them singletons. All patients reached thyroid surgery having received no treatment beforehand. This clone showed up many times. The rearrangement links TRBV20-1 to TRBJ1-1; 7 bases match TRBD1. The sample was tumor tissue. The sequence derives from a female donor with papillary thyroid cancer or a benign thyroid nodule (not recorded which). Some clones in this sample may be carry-over from other donors' samples. The CDR3 DNA reads TGCAGTGCTAGTGAAGGGGGCTCCACTGAAGCTTTCTTT. Amino acid sequence: CSASEGGSTEAFF.